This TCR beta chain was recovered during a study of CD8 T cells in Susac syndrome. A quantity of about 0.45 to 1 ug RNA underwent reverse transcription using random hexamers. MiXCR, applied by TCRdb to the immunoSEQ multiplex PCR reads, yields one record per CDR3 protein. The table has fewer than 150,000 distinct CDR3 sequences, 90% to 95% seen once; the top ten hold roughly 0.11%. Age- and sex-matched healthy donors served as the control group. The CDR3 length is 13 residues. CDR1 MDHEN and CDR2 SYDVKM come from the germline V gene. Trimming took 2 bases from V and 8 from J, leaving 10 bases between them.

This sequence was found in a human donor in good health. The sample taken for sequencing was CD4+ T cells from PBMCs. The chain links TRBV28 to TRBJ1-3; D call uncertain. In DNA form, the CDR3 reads TGTGCCAGCAGTTTAACCAGGTTCGACACCATATATTTT. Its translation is CASSLTRFDTIYF.